This T cell receptor beta chain originates from a study of cytomegalovirus exposure and HLA in healthy donors. The CDR3 is 15 amino acids. V lost 5 bases and J lost 12; bases outside the gene matches: 14. The germline CDR1 and CDR2 sequences are SNHLY and FYNNEI. Both 60 Vbeta primers and 13 Jbeta primers went into the PCR. TCRdb's copy holds only in-frame clones and misses some; the assay was immunoSEQ multiplex PCR. The data contain roughly 200,000 clones, 75% to 80% of them singletons. This clonotype was obtained from a female donor in good health and CMV-seronegative. Sequencing input: PBMCs. The rearrangement links TRBV2 to TRBJ2-7; TRBD2 agrees at 12 bases. CDR3 DNA sequence: TGTGCCAGCAGTTCCCTAGGGACTAGCGGGTCCGTTCCGTACTTC. Residues: CASSSLGTSGSVPYF.